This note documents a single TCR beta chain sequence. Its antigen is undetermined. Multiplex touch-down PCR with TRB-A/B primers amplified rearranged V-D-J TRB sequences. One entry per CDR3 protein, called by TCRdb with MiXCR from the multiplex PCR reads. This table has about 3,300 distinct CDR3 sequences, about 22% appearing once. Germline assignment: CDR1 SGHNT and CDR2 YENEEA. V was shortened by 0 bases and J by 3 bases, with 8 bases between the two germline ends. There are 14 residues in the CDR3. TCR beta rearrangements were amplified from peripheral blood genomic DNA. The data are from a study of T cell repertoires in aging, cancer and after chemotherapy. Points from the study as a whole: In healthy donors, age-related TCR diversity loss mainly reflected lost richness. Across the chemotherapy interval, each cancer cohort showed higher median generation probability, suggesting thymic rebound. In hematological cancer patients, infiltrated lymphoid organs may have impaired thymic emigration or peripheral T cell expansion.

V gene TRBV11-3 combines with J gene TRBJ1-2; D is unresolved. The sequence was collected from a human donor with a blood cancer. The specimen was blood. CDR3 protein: CASSLDWGDYGYTF. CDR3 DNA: TGTGCCAGCAGCTTAGATTGGGGAGACTATGGCTACACCTTC.